A single sample is the source of the 23 T cell receptor beta chains below, sequenced in a study of response to subunit inactivated influenza vaccine. MiXCR, applied by TCRdb to the RT-PCR reads, yields one record per CDR3 protein. The table has roughly 650,000 distinct CDR3 sequences, about a sixth seen once. Sequencing was performed on PBMCs from blood, taken 11 to 12 days after vaccination. Receptors originate from a man aged 45 to 65 who received an inactivated influenza vaccine.

This chain connects TRBV30 to TRBJ2-7; TRBD1 agrees at 10 bases. V was pared by 2 bases and J by 7 bases, with 5 bases of the junction left unmatched. Germline V lookup: CDR1 GTSNPN, CDR2 SVGIG (reference sequence). The CDR3 runs to 13 residues. CDR3 in amino acids: CAWSLGTGEEQYF. The CDR3 coding sequence is TGTGCCTGGAGTCTCGGGACAGGGGAAGAGCAGTACTTC.

The chain joins TRBV6-5 to TRBJ2-3, with D tentatively TRBD2 (5 bases). Trimming removed 0 bases from V and 6 bases from J, with 10 bases in between. The CDR3 totals 14 residues. The germline CDR1 and CDR2 sequences are MNHEY and SVGAGI. CDR3 nucleotide sequence: TGTGCCAGCAGTTACTCGATGGGCGGGGATACGCAGTATTTT. This gives the protein CASSYSMGGDTQYF.

In this sample, this clonotype turned up many times. The chain uses TRBV4-3 and TRBJ2-3; D may be TRBD2 (6 bases). CDR1 is LGHNA and CDR2 is YSLEER in the germline V gene. V lost 0 bases and J lost 5, with 15 bases in between. The CDR3 sequence is 16 residues long. CDR3 region: CASSQDYRDSQDTQYF. For the CDR3, the DNA is TGCGCCAGCAGCCAAGATTATCGGGACTCACAAGATACGCAGTATTTT.

This clonotype was observed a handful of times. This chain uses TRBV5-1 with TRBJ2-7; D ambiguous. This CDR3 contains 14 residues. Per germline, CDR1 SGHRS and CDR2 YFSETQ. Trimming left V 3 bases short and J 0 bases short, with 10 bases between. CDR3 protein: CASSSSRSSYEQYF. The DNA of the CDR3 is TGCGCCAGCAGCTCCAGTAGGAGCTCCTACGAGCAGTACTTC.

This sequence joins TRBV18 and TRBJ2-7; maybe TRBD1 (5 bases). Germline V lookup: CDR1 KGHSH, CDR2 LQKENI. The ends were cut back, 2 bases at V and 2 bases at J, with 10 bases in the middle. This CDR3 is built from 14 residues. This CDR3 is CASSPLVGAYEQYF. CDR3 sequence (DNA): TGTGCCAGCTCACCATTGGTAGGGGCCTACGAGCAGTACTTC.

This chain connects TRBV9 to TRBJ2-4, with 7 bases matching TRBD1. Germline CDR1 and CDR2: SGDLS and YYNGEE. Trimming cost V 5 bases and J 8 bases; bases outside gene matches: 13. CDR3 length: 15 amino acids. Written as DNA, the CDR3 is TGTGCCAGCAGTGCCACCGGGACAGAAAGGGACATTCAGTACTTC. Amino acids: CASSATGTERDIQYF.

The chain links TRBV29-1 to TRBJ2-1; D call uncertain. This CDR3 contains 15 residues. Germline V gives CDR1 SQVTM, CDR2 ANQGSEA. Trimming removed 6 bases from V and 0 bases from J, with 15 bases in between. The CDR3 reads CSVVEHPSSYNEQFF. The CDR3 DNA is TGCAGCGTCGTGGAGCACCCAAGCTCCTACAATGAGCAGTTCTTC.

The chain employs TRBV12-3 or TRBV12-4 and TRBJ2-5, with TRBD1 matching 7 bases. The length of the CDR3 is 15 residues. After removal of 2 bases from V and 2 bases from J, the junction contained 5 bases not matched to a gene. The CDR3: CASSLRFRGQETQYF. In DNA, the CDR3 is TGTGCCAGCAGTTTAAGGTTCAGGGGGCAAGAGACCCAGTACTTC.

The sample holds a few counts of this clonotype. V gene TRBV29-1 combines with J gene TRBJ2-7; 8 positions match TRBD1. With 2 bases clipped from V and 6 bases from J, the junction kept 3 bases outside the gene matches. The germline V gene encodes CDR1 SQVTM and CDR2 ANQGSEA. The CDR3 covers 12 residues. The CDR3 spells CSVEQGAGEQYF. The DNA for the CDR3 is TGCAGCGTTGAACAGGGGGCAGGCGAGCAGTACTTC.

This clonotype has only a few counts. This sequence joins TRBV5-1 and TRBJ1-2; 9 bases agree with TRBD1. The CDR3 is made up of 14 amino acids. The germline V gene has CDR1 SGHRS and CDR2 YFSETQ. The V segment lost 4 bases and the J segment 8 bases; nucleotides outside the gene matches: 9. CDR3 region: CASSPRQGDPGYTF. In DNA form, the CDR3 reads TGCGCCAGCAGCCCTAGACAGGGGGACCCCGGCTACACCTTC.

The chain carries TRBV29-1 and TRBJ2-1; D is possibly TRBD1 (5 bases). The CDR3 runs to 12 residues. Germline V gives CDR1 SQVTM, CDR2 ANQGSEA. The V gene lost 3 bases and the J gene lost 6 bases, with 9 bases spanning the gap. CDR3 amino acids: CSVDRVRNEQFF. CDR3 nucleotide sequence: TGCAGCGTTGACAGGGTTCGCAATGAGCAGTTCTTC.

This clonotype was counted between two and nine times. V and J are TRBV20-1 and TRBJ2-5; D remains ambiguous. This CDR3 has 12 amino acids. V was shortened by 4 bases and J by 5 bases, with 11 bases between the two germline ends. In germline, CDR1 is DFQATT, CDR2 SNEGSKA (reference sequence). The CDR3 loop is CSATTSPETQYF. CDR3 sequence (DNA): TGCAGTGCTACCACCTCCCCCGAGACCCAGTACTTC.

The gene calls are TRBV6-5 and TRBJ2-7, with 7 bases fitting TRBD2. The germline CDR1 and CDR2 sequences are MNHEY and SVGAGI. This CDR3 spans 18 amino acids. Trimming cost V 0 bases and J 7 bases; bases outside gene matches: 18. CDR3 residues: CASSYSKGRGGPKDEQYF. Here the CDR3 DNA reads TGTGCCAGCAGTTACTCGAAAGGGCGGGGAGGGCCCAAGGATGAGCAGTACTTC.

This chain uses TRBV5-1 with TRBJ1-1; a possible D gene is TRBD1 (6 bases). From germline, CDR1 is SGHRS and CDR2 YFSETQ. The CDR3 is 14 residues long. Trimming took 3 bases from V and 1 from J, leaving 10 bases between them. The CDR3 DNA reads as TGCGCCAGCAGCTACCAGGACAGGAACACTGAAGCTTTCTTT. Residues: CASSYQDRNTEAFF.

The V gene is TRBV7-2, the J gene TRBJ1-1, with 7 nucleotides matching TRBD1. The CDR3 runs to 14 residues. Unmatched junction bases numbered 11, after V lost 5 bases and J lost 8 bases. Germline CDR1 is SGHTA and CDR2 is FQGNSA. CDR3 DNA: TGTGCCAGCAGCAGAGGAGGGGGCATAGCCGAAGCTTTCTTT. Encoded protein: CASSRGGGIAEAFF.

The genes are TRBV30 and TRBJ1-2; D is perhaps TRBD1 (5 bases). CDR1 is GTSNPN, CDR2 SVGIG, per germline (reference sequence). Trimming removed 5 bases from V and 4 bases from J, with 14 bases in between. CDR3 length: 13 residues. The CDR3 coding sequence is TGTGCCTGGGGGGACTCCAGCGGCTATGGCTACACCTTC. Translation gives CAWGDSSGYGYTF. Using reference TRBV30 and TRBJ1-2 for the parts outside the CDR3, the full variable domain is SQTIHQWPATLVQPVGSPLSLECTVEGTSNPNLYWYRQAAGRGLQLLFYSVGIGQISSEVPQNLSASRPQDRQFILSSKKLLLSDSGFYLCAWGDSSGYGYTFGSGTRLTVV.

The chain links TRBV20-1 to TRBJ2-1; 9 bases are a match to TRBD2. The V and J ends lost 8 bases and 7 bases, in that order; junction bases with no gene match: 12. Germline-derived CDR1 and CDR2 are DFQATT and SNEGSKA (reference sequence). This CDR3 comprises 14 residues. CDR3 residues: CSTRGLAGSNEQFF. As DNA, the CDR3 is TGCAGTACAAGAGGTCTAGCGGGAAGTAATGAGCAGTTCTTC.

This clonotype was seen a handful of times. The chain's CDR3 is CASSLWGQGYTF. CDR3 nucleotide sequence: TGTGCCAGCAGTTTATGGGGGCAAGGCTACACCTTC. The rearrangement joins TRBV12-3 or TRBV12-4 to TRBJ1-2; D is perhaps TRBD1 (6 bases). V dropped 2 bases and J dropped 8 bases, with 9 bases sitting between them. The CDR3 runs 12 residues.

The chain joins TRBV7-9 to TRBJ1-2; possibly TRBD1 for D (5 bases). The CDR3 has 13 amino acids. Between the trimmed V and J ends, which lost 6 bases and 3 bases, there was a span of 11 bases. Germline V gene sequence: CDR1 SEHNR, CDR2 FQNEAQ (reference sequence). This CDR3 is CASSRGEYYGYTF. CDR3 nucleotides: TGTGCCAGCAGTCGGGGGGAATACTATGGCTACACCTTC.

The table lists this clonotype with a few counts. V gene TRBV20-1 combines with J gene TRBJ1-6; 7 positions match TRBD1. Germline V gene lookup returns CDR1 DFQATT and CDR2 SNEGSKA (reference sequence). This CDR3 region has 16 residues. J gave up 5 bases and V 3 bases, and 10 bases lay outside the gene matches. The CDR3 DNA sequence: TGCAGTGCTAGGGACAACAGGGGTGTCCATAATTCACCCCTCCACTTT. Translated: CSARDNRGVHNSPLHF.

This chain links TRBV15 with TRBJ2-5; a possible D gene is TRBD2 (5 bases). V dropped 1 base and J dropped 1 base, with 13 bases sitting between them. Looked up from germline, CDR1 is LNHNV and CDR2 is YYDKDF (reference sequence). CDR3 size: 16 residues. As DNA, the CDR3 is TGTGCCACCAGCAGAGGCTCGCGGGTGCTCCAAGAGACCCAGTACTTC. This translates into CATSRGSRVLQETQYF.

This clonotype was picked up many times. The chain links TRBV29-1 to TRBJ2-4, with TRBD2 identical over 8 bases. Germline V gene lookup returns CDR1 SQVTM and CDR2 ANQGSEA. V was clipped by 2 bases and J by 6 bases; unmatched bases: 6. The CDR3 covers 14 residues. The CDR3 spells CSVETGGAGNIQYF. The DNA of the CDR3 is TGCAGCGTTGAAACCGGGGGGGCCGGAAACATTCAGTACTTC.

This clonotype was counted at least ten times. The rearrangement uses TRBV28 and TRBJ2-7; 7 bases are shared with TRBD2. J was trimmed by 7 bases and V by 5 bases; bases with no gene match: 14. The CDR3 has 15 residues. CDR1 is MDHEN and CDR2 is SYDVKM in the germline V gene. CDR3 nucleotide sequence: TGTGCCAGCAGTCACCATCTCGACGGGGGGTATGAGCAGTACTTC. Translating gives CASSHHLDGGYEQYF.